The next 16 T cell receptor delta chains were all read from a single sample in a study of γδ T cells in repeated Plasmodium falciparum infection. Gammadelta T cells were flow-sorted from PBMC into Vgamma9/Vdelta2+ and Vdelta2-negative populations for bulk analysis. TCRdb redid the clone calls on the multiplex PCR reads with CATT. This table holds roughly 48,000 delta-chain clones, approximately 1.5% found once. The sequencing input was gamma-delta T cells from blood. The receptors originated from a pool of human donors (malaria-infected and uninfected, not separated).

Worth noting for this clone: One base away lies a much larger clone, so this may be a sequencing read error. The sample contains more than one DNA sequence encoding this CDR3. V is TRDV2 and J is TRDJ1; D gene unclear. Assignment of the J gene here rests on matching the DNA to germline, because TCRdb gives none. The CDR3 sequence is 34 residues long. The V gene lost 0 bases and the J gene lost 0 bases, with 67 bases spanning the gap. The germline gives CDR1 GEAIGNYY, CDR2 EKD. CDR3 sequence reads: CACDTGNSLNIEVEGGRDGENYIRPFDYTDKLIF. CDR3 in DNA: TGTGCCTGTGACACCGGAAACTCGTTGAACATTGAAGTAGAGGGAGGTCGAGATGGCGAAAACTATATCCGCCCGTTCGATTACACCGATAAACTCATCTTT.

Only a few counts were recorded for this clone. The protein recorded in TCRdb matches a much larger clone and deviates from this DNA's translation at residue 5, suggesting a read error; the protein here is obtained by translating the DNA. J is TRDJ1 and V is TRDV1, with 12 bases aligning to TRDD3. This CDR3 has 23 residues. The ends lost 4 bases at V and 0 bases at J; junction bases unmatched: 24. Germline V gene data show CDR1 as TSWWSYY and CDR2 as QGS. The CDR3 here is CALGGPAKSRMNWGIPYTDKLIF. DNA of the CDR3: TGTGCTCTTGGGGGGCCGGCTAAGAGCAGAATGAACTGGGGGATACCGTACACCGATAAACTCATCTTT.

The table lists this clone with a few counts. This DNA's translation and the protein TCRdb lists, from a much larger clone, do not match at residue 9, likely due to a read error; the protein shown is translated from the DNA. The CDR3 loop is CALGELVPAGDKLIRKLIF. CDR3 DNA: TGTGCTCTTGGGGAACTAGTACCTGCGGGAGATAAATTAATACGTAAACTCATCTTT. The chain combines TRDV1 with TRDJ1; TRDD3 is a possible D gene (5 bases). Assignment of the J gene here rests on matching the DNA to germline, because TCRdb gives none. Germline-derived CDR1 and CDR2 are TSWWSYY and QGS. Trimming cost V 0 bases and J 7 bases, with 27 bases left between them. There are 19 residues in the CDR3.

This clone has just a few counts. A read error is the likely source, as a far larger clone sits one nucleotide away. The same CDR3 can be traced to other DNA sequences in this sample. The V call is TRDV1, the J call TRDJ2; 10 nucleotides align to TRDD3. Matching the DNA to germline supplied the J gene, which TCRdb does not give. V lost 4 bases to trimming and J lost 6 bases; unmatched junction nucleotides: 14. The CDR3 is made up of 18 amino acids. In germline, CDR1 is TSWWSYY, CDR2 QGS. The CDR3 region is CALGALPPPWGIAAQLFF. The CDR3 coding sequence is TGTGCTCTTGGGGCTCTGCCTCCTCCCTGGGGGATAGCAGCACAACTCTTCTTT.

This clone was observed a few times. TCRdb's entry gives the protein of a much larger clone, which mismatches this DNA's translation at residue 11, likely from a read error; the protein reported here is translated from the DNA. The rearrangement links TRDV1 to TRDJ1; 7 bases match TRDD2. The J gene, missing from TCRdb, was assigned here through DNA to germline matching. Germline CDR1 TSWWSYY, CDR2 QGS. Trimming at V came to 2 bases and at J to 2 bases, leaving 26 bases not matched to a gene. This CDR3 comprises 22 residues. CDR3 sequence reads: CALGESSSYRPLMGPPTDKLIF. DNA of the CDR3: TGTGCTCTTGGGGAATCCTCTTCCTATCGGCCGCTTATGGGTCCCCCTACCGATAAACTCATCTTT.

This clone was recorded a few times. The TCRdb protein, from a much larger clone, departs from this DNA's translation at residue 14, likely by read error; the protein shown derives from the DNA. This chain connects TRDV1 to TRDJ1, with D perhaps TRDD3 (6 bases). TCRdb offers no J gene call, so here the DNA was matched to germline to obtain one. Germline CDR1 reads TSWWSYY; CDR2 reads QGS. The CDR3 is 24 amino acids. Deletions cut 0 bases from V and 4 bases from J, with 39 bases between. The CDR3, as DNA: TGTGCTCTTGGGGAACTAGAAGGGACCTACGGGTACTGGGAGCCCATCCGACTCATCGATAAACTCATCTTT. Translating gives CALGELEGTYGYWEPIRLIDKLIF.

The table lists this clone with a few counts. The rearrangement uses TRDV1 and TRDJ2, with a possible D match to TRDD3 (6 bases). Germline V gives CDR1 TSWWSYY, CDR2 QGS. Trimming shortened V by 5 bases and J by 12 bases, and 28 bases separated the two germline ends. The CDR3 length is 17 residues. The CDR3 DNA sequence: TGTGCTCTTGGGCCTGGGCTGGGGCCCAGTAGGGAGGAAAAACTCTTCTTT. It specifies CALGPGLGPSREEKLFF.

This clone has just a few counts. This likely stems from a read error, as it lies one base from a far larger clone. Other nucleotide sequences in the sample specify the same CDR3. The chain combines TRDV1 with TRDJ1; 12 bases align to TRDD3. The J gene comes from matching the DNA to germline here; TCRdb lacks it. The length of the CDR3 is 21 residues. The germline gives CDR1 TSWWSYY, CDR2 QGS. CDR3 protein: CALGVPNWGIPSVGYTDKLIF. CDR3 DNA sequence: TGTGCCCTTGGGGTCCCTAACTGGGGGATACCCTCCGTCGGGTACACCGATAAACTCATCTTT.

Regarding this clone: Since a far larger clone is one base different, this is likely a read error. Other DNA variants within this sample encode the same CDR3. The rearrangement joins TRDV2 to TRDJ1; D is perhaps TRDD3 (6 bases). The J gene, left out of TCRdb, was set here by checking the DNA against germline. The CDR3 length is 19 residues. V dropped 0 bases and J dropped 4 bases, with 26 bases sitting between them. CDR1 and CDR2 from the germline V gene are GEAIGNYY and EKD. Here the CDR3 DNA reads TGTGCCTGTGACACCGTCCCGGGGGCTCTGGGAGATACGAACGATAAACTCATCTTT. Translated: CACDTVPGALGDTNDKLIF.

This clone was recorded a few times. This DNA translates differently at residue 8 from the TCRdb protein, which is that of a much larger clone; a read error is likely, and the protein shown is the DNA's own translation. This rearrangement joins TRAV38-2/DV8 to TRDJ1; 7 positions match TRDD3. TCRdb lists no J gene, so it was determined here by aligning the DNA to germline. Germline lookup yields CDR1 TSESDYY and CDR2 QEAYKQQN. The CDR3 has 16 residues. Trimming took 10 bases from V and 0 from J; bases not matched to a gene: 15. DNA of the CDR3: TGTGCTCCCGGATTTGGGGGACATCCGTACACCGATAAACTCATCTTT. It encodes CAPGFGGHPYTDKLIF.

There are a few counts of this clone. A far larger clone is only one base removed, so a read error is likely. Other DNA sequences in the sample encode the same CDR3. The J gene was not called, though the V gene is TRDV1; the table calls TRDD3, which could not be checked here. The V gene's germline CDR1 is TSWWSYY and CDR2 QGS. The CDR3 covers 28 residues. The CDR3 loop reads CALGGPYRTLHSLLLGDISFGYTDKLIF. DNA of the CDR3: TGTGCTCTTGGGGGCCCCTACAGGACCCTACATTCCTTATTACTGGGGGATATTTCTTTTGGCTACACCGATAAGCTCATCTTT.

As for this clone: The mismatch at residue 12 between this DNA's translation and the TCRdb protein of a much larger clone likely reflects a read error; the protein shown is translated from the DNA. The chain links TRDV1 to TRDJ1; D is possibly TRDD1 or TRDD3 (5 bases each). TCRdb supplies no J gene; here it was assigned by aligning the nucleotide sequence to germline. Germline CDR1 TSWWSYY, CDR2 QGS. Trimming removed 1 base at V and 1 base at J, with 25 bases between. This CDR3 is built from 20 residues. The CDR3 sequence is CALGEPSPPKYRGLTDKLIF. In DNA, the CDR3 is TGTGCTCTTGGGGAACCCAGCCCTCCCAAATACCGGGGGCTCACCGATAAACTCATCTTT.

Details on this clone: TCRdb records a much larger clone's protein for this DNA, with a difference at residue 6 that likely arises from a read error; the protein given is the translation of the DNA. The rearrangement links TRDV1 to TRDJ1, with D perhaps TRDD1 (5 bases). CDR1 and CDR2 (germline): TSWWSYY, QGS. Trimming took off 2 bases at V and 2 bases at J, with 15 bases between the two ends. This CDR3 spans 16 amino acids. CDR3 in DNA: TGTGCTCTTGGGGAAAAAGAAATCTCTCTTACCGATAAACTCATCTTT. Protein sequence: CALGEKEISLTDKLIF.

This clone came up many times. TCRdb shows a much larger clone's protein in place of this DNA's translation, and the two differ at residue 4, likely through a read error; the protein shown is translated from the DNA. This sequence joins TRDV2 and TRDJ1; D may be TRDD3 (6 bases). There are 15 residues in the CDR3. Germline V gene data show CDR1 as GEAIGNYY and CDR2 as EKD. CDR3 coding DNA: TGTGCCTGTAACACCCTGGGGCTAAAAACCGATAAACTCATCTTT. Translation: CACNTLGLKTDKLIF.

This clone was observed a handful of times. The amino acid sequence in TCRdb belongs to a much larger clone and departs from this DNA's translation at residue 6, likely a sequencing read error; the sequence shown is translated from the DNA. Written as DNA, the CDR3 is TGTGCTCTTGGTTCTACCTTACCTCTCTGGGGGATAACGAAGCAACTCATCTTT. Protein sequence: CALGSTLPLWGITKQLIF. This chain joins TRDV1 and TRDJ1; 10 nucleotides line up with TRDD3. TCRdb records no J gene; here it was assigned by comparing the DNA to germline. Germline V gives CDR1 TSWWSYY, CDR2 QGS. The CDR3 spans 18 residues. With 6 bases clipped from V and 9 bases from J, the junction kept 22 bases outside the gene matches.

This clone was seen a few times. Translating this DNA gives a protein that differs at residue 3 from the TCRdb one, which belongs to a much larger clone; a read error is likely, and the protein shown is this translation. This chain links TRDV1 with TRDJ1; TRDD3 matches 8 bases. Here the J gene came from matching the DNA to germline, since TCRdb omits it. The germline gives CDR1 TSWWSYY, CDR2 QGS. This CDR3 has 24 residues. CDR3 sequence (DNA): TGTGCTCCTGGGGAGACAAGCGCCCTCCTACGTTCGGGGGATAGAGAGGAAGGTTCCGATAAACTCATCTTT. Protein sequence: CAPGETSALLRSGDREEGSDKLIF.